This T cell receptor beta chain was documented in a study of beta chain features in type 1 diabetes. Investigators reverse transcribed all isolated RNA, so they sequenced expressed TCRB transcripts. TCRdb's copy holds only in-frame clones and misses some; the assay was immunoSEQ multiplex PCR. Of under 250,000 clones listed, 9.5% to 13% are singletons. Study-wide points: Shortening of TCRB CDR3s, moderate but significant, appeared in all four CD4+ subsets of Type 1 diabetes patients.

V gave up 0 bases and J gave up 2 bases; unmatched junction bases: 6. The CDR3 contains 16 residues. Germline CDR1 SGHRS, CDR2 YFSETQ. In this sample, this clone turned up a few times. Its antigen is as yet unknown. Other DNA sequences in the same sample also yield this CDR3. Sequenced sample: central memory CD4+ T cells from blood. This chain joins TRBV5-1 and TRBJ2-5; 8 positions agree with TRBD2. The TCR originated in a man younger than 30 in good health. CDR3 coding DNA: TGCGCCAGCAGCTTGGCCCTAGCGGGCGGGCAAGAGACCCAGTACTTC. It translates to CASSLALAGGQETQYF.